Shown below are 29 T cell receptor beta chains from a single sample sequenced in a study of CD8+CD57+ T cells in acquired aplastic anemia. Genomic DNA provided the template from which TCR beta VDJ and CDR3 profiles were obtained. TCRdb used MiXCR to reprocess the reads, holding one entry per CDR3 protein. The sample has 150,000 or so distinct CDR3 sequences, about 45% seen once. By flow cytometry, patients selected for sequencing had shown an expansion of CD8+CD57+ cells. Input material: sorted CD4+, CD8+, or CD8+CD57+ T cells (not recorded which) from PBMCs. These receptors originate from a human donor with aplastic anemia.

The table lists this clonotype with a few counts. The rearrangement joins TRBV2 to TRBJ2-1; 10 bases align to TRBD2. In germline, CDR1 is SNHLY, CDR2 FYNNEI. Trimming at V came to 1 base and at J to 8 bases, leaving 5 bases not matched to a gene. The CDR3 totals 15 residues. CDR3 region: CASSEVLAGEDEQFF. Here the CDR3 DNA reads TGTGCCAGCAGTGAAGTTCTAGCGGGAGAAGATGAGCAGTTCTTC. Filled out from reference TRBV2 and TRBJ2-1, the complete variable domain reads EPEVTQTPSHQVTQMGQEVILRCVPISNHLYFYWYRQILGQKVEFLVSFYNNEISEKSEIFDDQFSVERPDGSNFTLKIRSTKLEDSAMYFCASSEVLAGEDEQFFGPGTRLTVL.

On this clonotype itself: A read error is possible here, since a much larger clone lies one base away. CDR3 in DNA: TGTGCCAGCAGATCAAGGGGGATGAACACTGAAGCTTTCTTT. It encodes CASRSRGMNTEAFF. The V and J genes are TRBV7-3 and TRBJ1-1; tentatively, D is TRBD1 (6 bases). CDR3 length: 14 amino acids. The germline V and J ends were trimmed by 6 bases and 0 bases, with 11 bases remaining between them. Germline CDR1 reads SGHTA; CDR2 reads FQGTGA.

In this sample, this clonotype turned up once. The genes are TRBV11-3 and TRBJ2-7; tentative D call: TRBD1 (5 bases). Germline V lookup: CDR1 SGHNT, CDR2 YENEEA. Trimming took off 5 bases at V and 1 base at J, with 12 bases between the two ends. The CDR3 totals 14 residues. CDR3 sequence: CASSMTVDSYEQYF. The CDR3 DNA sequence: TGTGCCAGCAGCATGACAGTGGATTCCTACGAGCAGTACTTC.

A word on this clonotype: This clone may be a read error of a much larger clone one base away. The chain uses TRBV19 and TRBJ1-5; D is undetermined. CDR1 is LNHDA and CDR2 is SQIVND in the germline V gene (reference sequence). Trimming took 7 bases from V and 2 from J, leaving 27 bases between them. The length of the CDR3 is 19 residues. DNA for the CDR3: TGTGCCAGTAACTCCCAAGGACGGACCGCTACGGGCGGCAATCAGCCCCAGCATTTT. Translation: CASNSQGRTATGGNQPQHF.

The table lists this clonotype with many counts. This chain uses TRBV7-9 with TRBJ1-6, with D uncertain. The germline V gene has CDR1 SEHNR and CDR2 FQNEAQ (reference sequence). Between the trimmed V and J ends, which lost 1 base and 6 bases, there was a span of 10 bases. The CDR3 contains 15 residues. The CDR3 region is CASSLGTVSNSPLHF. The CDR3 DNA reads TGTGCCAGCAGCTTAGGCACAGTGTCTAATTCACCCCTCCACTTT.

This chain links TRBV25-1 with TRBJ2-1; 10 bases are shared with TRBD2. This CDR3 region has 14 residues. Germline V lookup: CDR1 MGHDK, CDR2 SYGVNS. This CDR3 is CATAWTSGFNEQFF. CDR3 DNA sequence: TGTGCTACAGCGTGGACTAGCGGATTTAATGAGCAGTTCTTC.

In regard to this clonotype: The conserved phenylalanine or tryptophan is not found at the CDR3 terminus, so this likely reflects a read error. The CDR3 region has the DNA TGCAGCGGCCGGACAGGGACCGGGACTGAAGCTTTCCTT. Its translation: CSGRTGTGTEAFL. This chain joins TRBV29-1 and TRBJ1-1; TRBD1 aligns across 8 bases. Germline V gene sequence: CDR1 SQVTM, CDR2 ANQGSEA. The CDR3 covers 13 residues. V shed 7 bases and J 5 bases; nucleotides not matched to a gene: 9.

This clonotype was detected ten times or more. V is TRBV4-2 and J is TRBJ2-1; no firm D call. The CDR3 length is 13 residues. V lost 4 bases to trimming and J lost 5 bases, with 9 bases between them. Germline values: CDR1 LGHNA, CDR2 YNFKEQ. CDR3 residues: CASSRDRDNEQFF. The CDR3 region has the DNA TGTGCCAGCAGCCGTGATAGGGACAATGAGCAGTTCTTC.

The chain has TRBV20-1 and TRBJ2-5, with D perhaps matching TRBD2 (5 bases). V was trimmed by 1 base and J by 5 bases, leaving 11 bases between them. From germline, CDR1 is DFQATT and CDR2 SNEGSKA (reference sequence). The CDR3 totals 13 residues. In DNA, the CDR3 is TGCAGTGCTAGAGGAGGCGGGTGGGAGACCCAGTACTTC. This sequence encodes CSARGGGWETQYF.

This clonotype appeared a few times. This sequence joins TRBV7-9 and TRBJ2-7; a weak D match, TRBD2 (5 bases). In germline, CDR1 is SEHNR, CDR2 FQNEAQ (reference sequence). V lost 4 bases and J lost 5, with 6 bases in between. This CDR3 contains 11 residues. CDR3 amino acids: CASSSGDEQYF. The CDR3 DNA sequence: TGTGCCAGCAGCTCCGGGGACGAGCAGTACTTC.

Only a few counts were recorded for this clonotype. The J gene is TRBJ1-5, the V gene TRBV6-4; D unclear. Germline-derived CDR1 and CDR2 are MRHNA and SNTAGT. The CDR3 has 13 residues. Trimming left V 3 bases short and J 7 bases short, with 10 bases between. CDR3 amino acids: CASSEGPGQPQHF. Written as DNA, the CDR3 is TGTGCCAGCAGTGAGGGCCCCGGACAGCCCCAGCATTTT.

The chain employs TRBV20-1 and TRBJ2-2; D not certain. Germline V CDR1 and CDR2: DFQATT, SNEGSKA (reference sequence). V was cut by 5 bases and J by 0 bases, with 13 bases left in between. The CDR3 length is 15 residues. CDR3 nucleotides: TGCAGTGCTCACCCACGAAATCCGAACACCGGGGAGCTGTTTTTT. As protein: CSAHPRNPNTGELFF.

The V and J genes are TRBV18 and TRBJ1-6; TRBD1 might be the D (5 bases). CDR3 length: 15 residues. Trimming removed 5 bases from V and 6 bases from J, with 14 bases in between. Germline V gene lookup returns CDR1 KGHSH and CDR2 LQKENI. Here the CDR3 DNA reads TGTGCCAGCTCAACCGACAGCCATCTTAATTCACCCCTCCACTTT. Translating gives CASSTDSHLNSPLHF.

This clonotype has ten or more counts. In DNA form, the CDR3 reads TGTGCCACCAGTCTAGCGGGAGATCGTAATGAGCAGTTCTTC. Encoded protein: CATSLAGDRNEQFF. The genes are TRBV24-1 and TRBJ2-1; TRBD2 matches at 10 bases. Germline V gene lookup returns CDR1 KGHDR and CDR2 SFDVKD. The V segment lost 6 bases and the J segment 7 bases; nucleotides outside the gene matches: 5. This CDR3 comprises 14 residues.

As to this clonotype: A junction end diverges from the germline sequence, so it may reflect a read error. The chain links TRBV28 to TRBJ2-7; D may match TRBD1 or TRBD2 (5 bases each). CDR3 length: 12 residues. Per germline, CDR1 MDHEN and CDR2 SYDVKM. The CDR3 bases are TGTGCCAGCAGTGTGGTCCCCGGGACGCCAAACTTC. It encodes CASSVVPGTPNF.

V is TRBV15 and J is TRBJ2-6; the D is unclear. Trimming took off 1 base at V and 1 base at J, with 8 bases between the two ends. The CDR3 runs 16 residues. Germline V gene lookup returns CDR1 LNHNV and CDR2 YYDKDF (reference sequence). The CDR3 DNA reads TGTGCCACCAGCAGAGCCGGGTATTCTGGGGCCAACGTCCTGACTTTC. This codes for CATSRAGYSGANVLTF.

The rearrangement uses TRBV20-1 and TRBJ1-6; D is perhaps TRBD1 (5 bases). The CDR3 is 16 residues long. In germline, CDR1 is DFQATT, CDR2 SNEGSKA (reference sequence). Trimming took off 5 bases at V and 0 bases at J, with 14 bases between the two ends. The CDR3 coding sequence is TGCAGTGCTGGGGCGGGGGGGAGCTCCTATAATTCACCCCTCCACTTT. Its translation is CSAGAGGSSYNSPLHF.

The chain combines TRBV6-1 with TRBJ2-7, with D maybe TRBD1 (7 bases). CDR3 length equals 15 residues. V was cut by 6 bases and J by 2 bases, with 17 bases left in between. CDR1 is MNHNS and CDR2 is SASEGT in the germline V gene. For the CDR3, the DNA is TGTGCCAGCAGCCGCGGGGACAGCGGAACCTACGAGCAGTACTTC. Its protein is CASSRGDSGTYEQYF.

This clonotype was counted a few times. CDR3 amino acids: CAWIPPAGPYEQYF. The CDR3 nucleotides read TGTGCCTGGATCCCCCCGGCCGGGCCCTACGAGCAGTACTTC. This rearrangement joins TRBV30 to TRBJ2-7, with D uncertain. Germline V gene sequence: CDR1 GTSNPN, CDR2 SVGIG (reference sequence). The CDR3 is made up of 14 amino acids. V dropped 4 bases and J dropped 2 bases, with 15 bases sitting between them. The entire variable domain, with the rest obtained from reference TRBV30 and TRBJ2-7, is as follows: SQTIHQWPATLVQPVGSPLSLECTVEGTSNPNLYWYRQAAGRGLQLLFYSVGIGQISSEVPQNLSASRPQDRQFILSSKKLLLSDSGFYLCAWIPPAGPYEQYFGPGTRLTVT.

The genes are TRBV7-3 and TRBJ2-2, with 7 bases aligning to TRBD1. The CDR3 sequence is 14 residues long. Germline V gives CDR1 SGHTA, CDR2 FQGTGA. The V segment lost 5 bases and the J segment 5 bases; nucleotides outside the gene matches: 5. The CDR3 spells CASSPSTGTGELFF. The CDR3 DNA reads as TGTGCCAGCAGCCCTTCGACAGGGACCGGGGAGCTGTTTTTT. Full variable domain (remainder filled in from reference TRBV7-3 and TRBJ2-2): GAGVSQTPSNKVTEKGKYVELRCDPISGHTALYWYRQSLGQGPEFLIYFQGTGAADDSGLPNDRFFAVRPEGSVSTLKIQRTERGDSAVYLCASSPSTGTGELFFGEGSRLTVL.

The V call is TRBV6-4, the J call TRBJ2-5; 11 bases agree with TRBD2. After removal of 6 bases from V and 2 bases from J, the junction contained 5 bases not matched to a gene. CDR3 length: 15 residues. CDR1 MRHNA and CDR2 SNTAGT come from the germline V gene. The chain's CDR3 is CASSPGLADQETQYF. CDR3 in DNA: TGTGCCAGCAGCCCGGGACTAGCGGATCAAGAGACCCAGTACTTC.

In its sample, this clonotype is medium-sized. The CDR3 region has the DNA TGTGCCACCAGTCCAGACGGGTCTGGGGCCAACGTCCTGACTTTC. It specifies CATSPDGSGANVLTF. The rearrangement links TRBV24-1 to TRBJ2-6; no clear D gene. Germline V CDR1 and CDR2: KGHDR, SFDVKD. Trimming took 6 bases from V and 1 from J, leaving 9 bases between them. The CDR3 is made up of 15 amino acids.

This clonotype has just a few counts. This rearrangement joins TRBV6-1 to TRBJ2-2; 7 bases map to TRBD1. V was pared by 8 bases and J by 4 bases, with 7 bases of the junction left unmatched. This CDR3 spans 14 amino acids. Germline V gene lookup returns CDR1 MNHNS and CDR2 SASEGT. The CDR3 region has the DNA TGTGCCAGCGCCGCCCCAGGGGGCACCGGGGAGCTGTTTTTT. It encodes CASAAPGGTGELFF.

At least ten counts were recorded for this clonotype. This rearrangement joins TRBV20-1 to TRBJ2-5; 7 positions match TRBD1. Trimming removed 5 bases from V and 4 bases from J; junction bases left unmatched: 7. The length of the CDR3 is 13 residues. Germline V gives CDR1 DFQATT, CDR2 SNEGSKA (reference sequence). CDR3 nucleotide sequence: TGCAGTGCTGATCTGAACAGGGGAGAGACCCAGTACTTC. Its translation: CSADLNRGETQYF.

This clonotype was counted a few times. The chain has TRBV19 and TRBJ1-5; D possibly corresponds to TRBD1 (6 bases). Trimming took 7 bases from V and 7 from J, leaving 14 bases between them. CDR3 length: 13 amino acids. Germline V gene sequence: CDR1 LNHDA, CDR2 SQIVND (reference sequence). CDR3 amino acids: CASNGGREQPQHF. The CDR3 coding sequence is TGTGCCAGTAACGGGGGGCGTGAGCAGCCCCAGCATTTT. Variable domain in full (rest from reference TRBV19 and TRBJ1-5): DGGITQSPKYLFRKEGQNVTLSCEQNLNHDAMYWYRQDPGQGLRLIYYSQIVNDFQKGDIAEGYSVSREKKESFPLTVTSAQKNPTAFYLCASNGGREQPQHFGDGTRLSIL.

The genes are TRBV20-1 and TRBJ2-7, with TRBD1 matching 7 bases. The CDR3 is 13 residues long. With 6 bases clipped from V and 2 bases from J, the junction kept 7 bases outside the gene matches. Germline assignment: CDR1 DFQATT and CDR2 SNEGSKA (reference sequence). In DNA form, the CDR3 reads TGCAGTGCCACCGGTGGGACAGCCTACGAGCAGTACTTC. Translation: CSATGGTAYEQYF.

V gene TRBV29-1 combines with J gene TRBJ1-3; 7 bases match TRBD1. The germline gives CDR1 SQVTM, CDR2 ANQGSEA. V lost 8 bases to trimming and J lost 1 base; unmatched junction nucleotides: 5. The length of the CDR3 is 13 residues. The CDR3 DNA sequence: TGCAGCTTCCAACAGGGGTCTGGAAACACCATATATTTT. Amino acids: CSFQQGSGNTIYF.

This clonotype appeared many times. This chain joins TRBV2 and TRBJ1-1, with D perhaps TRBD1 (6 bases). Germline lookup yields CDR1 SNHLY and CDR2 FYNNEI. The CDR3 is 15 amino acids. Trimming pared 7 bases from V and 4 bases from J, leaving 19 bases between. The CDR3 DNA is TGTGCCAGCAAGGAGGCCGGGGGGCCTTTCACTGAAGCTTTCTTT. Translating it yields CASKEAGGPFTEAFF.

This clonotype was counted at least ten times. The chain couples TRBV2 to TRBJ1-5, with D hard to call. Trimming left V 4 bases short and J 3 bases short, with 7 bases between. In germline, CDR1 is SNHLY, CDR2 FYNNEI. The length of the CDR3 is 13 residues. CDR3 amino acids: CASSASPNQPQHF. The CDR3 DNA is TGTGCCAGCAGTGCGTCCCCCAATCAGCCCCAGCATTTT.